This TCR beta chain was recovered during a study of technical replicates of blood from a handful of donors. Method: immunoSEQ multiplex PCR; TCRdb's copy keeps in-frame clones and lacks some. The sample gives tens of thousands of clones, approximately 95% of which show up once; roughly 0.35% is in the top ten. CDR1 and CDR2 (germline): MNHNY, SVGAGI (reference sequence). Trimming pared 2 bases from V and 2 bases from J, leaving 6 bases between. This CDR3 spans 13 amino acids. This clone appeared once. The TCR originated in a human donor in good health. The sample consisted of T cells isolated from PBMCs. The chain recombines TRBV6-6 with TRBJ1-1; D unclear. As DNA, the CDR3 is TGTGCCAGCAGTTACCCTTCCAACACTGAAGCTTTCTTT. Translation: CASSYPSNTEAFF.